Below are 10 T cell receptor beta chains sequenced from a single sample in a study of shared clonotypes between healthy human individuals. TCRdb keeps only in-frame clones here, not all; method: immunoSEQ multiplex PCR. The sample lists 550,000 to 700,000 clones, less than 80% occurring once. Sequencing was carried out using memory CD4+ T cells sorted from blood. As to subset: CD45RA-negative fraction. These TCRs come from a woman between 25 and 40 years old in good health.

This clone was picked up one time. The chain joins TRBV2 to TRBJ2-7; 11 nucleotides agree with TRBD2. The CDR3 extends over 14 amino acids. Germline loops: CDR1 SNHLY, CDR2 FYNNEI. J lost 1 base, V lost 4 bases, and 0 bases had no gene match. The CDR3 region is CASSASGRSYEQYF. For the CDR3, the DNA is TGTGCCAGCAGTGCTAGCGGGAGGTCCTACGAGCAGTACTTC. The whole variable domain, remainder taken from reference TRBV2 and TRBJ2-7, is EPEVTQTPSHQVTQMGQEVILRCVPISNHLYFYWYRQILGQKVEFLVSFYNNEISEKSEIFDDQFSVERPDGSNFTLKIRSTKLEDSAMYFCASSASGRSYEQYFGPGTRLTVT.

The chain has TRBV5-4 and TRBJ2-5; 7 nucleotides line up with TRBD2. The germline V gene encodes CDR1 SGHNT and CDR2 YYREEE (reference sequence). The CDR3 runs to 14 residues. V gave up 4 bases and J gave up 0 bases; unmatched junction bases: 3. In nucleotides, the CDR3 is TGTGCCAGCAGCCCCGGGACTAACCAAGAGACCCAGTACTTC. Translated, it gives CASSPGTNQETQYF. The whole variable domain, filled in from reference TRBV5-4 and TRBJ2-5, reads ETGVTQSPTHLIKTRGQQVTLRCSSQSGHNTVSWYQQALGQGPQFIFQYYREEENGRGNFPPRFSGLQFPNYSSELNVNALELDDSALYLCASSPGTNQETQYFGPGTRLLVL.

The CDR3 DNA reads as TGTGCCAGCAGCCGGAGGGGTGGAGGGCCGAACACTGAAGCTTTCTTT. Translation: CASSRRGGGPNTEAFF. J is TRBJ1-1 and V is TRBV5-6, with D maybe TRBD1 (5 bases). Trimming took 4 bases from V and 1 from J, leaving 17 bases between them. The CDR3 length is 16 residues. Per the germline V gene, CDR1 is SGHDT and CDR2 is YYEEEE.

This rearrangement joins TRBV19 to TRBJ2-5; D may be TRBD1 or TRBD2 (5 bases each). Germline assignment: CDR1 LNHDA and CDR2 SQIVND (reference sequence). V was shortened by 6 bases and J by 4 bases, with 21 bases between the two germline ends. This CDR3 spans 16 amino acids. The CDR3 region has the DNA TGTGCCAGTAGATCAACACGGGACGGAAGTCGAGAGACCCAGTACTTC. It is translated as CASRSTRDGSRETQYF.

The CDR3 region has the DNA TGTGCCAGCAGCTTAGACCCGACTAGCGGGGCTTTCAATGAGCAGTTCTTC. As protein: CASSLDPTSGAFNEQFF. The chain has TRBV7-9 and TRBJ2-1; TRBD2 matches 11 bases. The germline V gene has CDR1 SEHNR and CDR2 FQNEAQ (reference sequence). The V gene end was trimmed by 1 base and the J gene end by 6 bases; junction bases not matched to a gene: 8. The CDR3 sequence is 17 residues long.

This clone was seen only a few times. At one boundary the junction diverges from the germline segment, which might be a read error. The J gene is TRBJ2-1, the V gene TRBV7-6, with TRBD2 matching 10 bases. The CDR3 is made up of 14 amino acids. Germline V lookup: CDR1 SGHVS, CDR2 FNYEAQ. This CDR3 is CASSVAGGYNEQFF. CDR3 bases: TGTGCCAGCAGCGTAGCGGGGGGTTACAATGAGCAGTTCTTC.

The chain combines TRBV6-1 with TRBJ1-4, with TRBD1 matching 10 bases. CDR3 length: 15 residues. Germline trimming cut 5 bases from V and 7 bases from J; bases unmatched to any gene: 7. Germline lookup yields CDR1 MNHNS and CDR2 SASEGT. CDR3 region: CASSSRQGALEKLFF. The CDR3 nucleotides are TGTGCCAGCAGTAGCCGACAGGGGGCTCTTGAAAAACTGTTTTTT.

This chain joins TRBV5-1 and TRBJ2-1, with 11 bases lining up with TRBD2. This CDR3 has 16 amino acids. V trimming: 5 bases; J trimming: 1 base; junction bases outside the gene matches: 5. Germline CDR1 SGHRS, CDR2 YFSETQ. DNA of the CDR3: TGCGCCAGCAGTCCCACTAGCGGGAGTTCCTACAATGAGCAGTTCTTC. Translating it yields CASSPTSGSSYNEQFF. Complete variable domain (other parts from reference TRBV5-1 and TRBJ2-1): KAGVTQTPRYLIKTRGQQVTLSCSPISGHRSVSWYQQTPGQGLQFLFEYFSETQRNKGNFPGRFSGRQFSNSRSEMNVSTLELGDSALYLCASSPTSGSSYNEQFFGPGTRLTVL.

The chain links TRBV28 to TRBJ2-3, with 10 nucleotides matching TRBD2. The ends lost 3 bases at V and 4 bases at J; junction bases unmatched: 7. Per the germline V gene, CDR1 is MDHEN and CDR2 is SYDVKM. The CDR3 covers 16 residues. CDR3 sequence reads: CASSFSGRTFPDTQYF. CDR3 in DNA: TGTGCCAGCAGTTTTAGCGGGAGGACCTTCCCAGATACGCAGTATTTT.

The V gene is TRBV28, the J gene TRBJ1-5; a possible D gene is TRBD1 (6 bases). The V end lost 4 bases, the J end lost 4 bases, and 17 bases lay between the germline ends. CDR3 length: 16 amino acids. Germline V CDR1 and CDR2: MDHEN, SYDVKM. CDR3 region: CASSSAGARANQPQHF. In DNA, the CDR3 is TGTGCCAGCAGTTCGGCGGGGGCCAGGGCAAATCAGCCCCAGCATTTT.